The T cell receptor (beta chain) under discussion was sequenced for a study of cytomegalovirus exposure and HLA in healthy donors. Primers: 60 Vbeta forward and 13 Jbeta reverse. Method: immunoSEQ multiplex PCR; TCRdb's copy keeps in-frame clones and lacks some. This repertoire includes around 70,000 clones. Study-level findings and limits: In a later analysis, CMV-associated beta chains were mostly HLA-associated, it appeared.

In germline, CDR1 is MNHEY, CDR2 SMNVEV (reference sequence). Trimming took off 6 bases at V and 5 bases at J, with 11 bases between the two ends. The CDR3 extends over 12 amino acids. The donors were healthy bone marrow donors. As to this clone: The antigen is undetermined.

This TCR came from a female donor in good health and CMV-seropositive. The rearrangement joins TRBV27 to TRBJ2-7, with a possible D match to TRBD1 (5 bases). Material for sequencing was PBMCs. Here the CDR3 reads CASRKGVNEQYF. CDR3 nucleotide sequence: TGTGCCAGCAGGAAAGGGGTAAACGAGCAGTACTTC.